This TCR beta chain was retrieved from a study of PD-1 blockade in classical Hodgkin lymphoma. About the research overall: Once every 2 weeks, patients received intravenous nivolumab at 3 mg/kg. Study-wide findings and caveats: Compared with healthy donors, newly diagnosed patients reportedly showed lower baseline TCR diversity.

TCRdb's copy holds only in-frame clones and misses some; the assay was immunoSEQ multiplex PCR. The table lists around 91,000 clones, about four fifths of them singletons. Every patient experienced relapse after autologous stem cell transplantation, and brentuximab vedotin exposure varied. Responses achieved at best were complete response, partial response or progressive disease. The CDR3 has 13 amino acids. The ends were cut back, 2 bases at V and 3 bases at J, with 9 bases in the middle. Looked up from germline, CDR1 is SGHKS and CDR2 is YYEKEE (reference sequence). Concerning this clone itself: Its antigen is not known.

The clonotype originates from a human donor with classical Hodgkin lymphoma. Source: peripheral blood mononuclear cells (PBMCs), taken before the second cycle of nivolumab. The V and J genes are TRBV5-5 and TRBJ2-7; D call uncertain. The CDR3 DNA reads TGTGCCAGCAGCTTTGGTCAGATCTACGAGCAGTACTTC. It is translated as CASSFGQIYEQYF.